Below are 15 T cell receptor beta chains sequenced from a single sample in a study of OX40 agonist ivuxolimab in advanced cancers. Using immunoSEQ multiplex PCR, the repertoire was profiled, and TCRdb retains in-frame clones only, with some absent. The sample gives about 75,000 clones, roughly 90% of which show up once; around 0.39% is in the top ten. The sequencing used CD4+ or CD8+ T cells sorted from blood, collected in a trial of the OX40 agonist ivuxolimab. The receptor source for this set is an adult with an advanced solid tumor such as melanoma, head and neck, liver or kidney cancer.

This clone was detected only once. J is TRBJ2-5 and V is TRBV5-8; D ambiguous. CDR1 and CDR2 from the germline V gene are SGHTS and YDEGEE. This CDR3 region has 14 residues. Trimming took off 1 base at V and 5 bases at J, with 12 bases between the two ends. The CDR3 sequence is CASSLSWLGETQYF. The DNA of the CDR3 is TGTGCCAGCAGCTTGAGCTGGTTGGGGGAGACCCAGTACTTC.

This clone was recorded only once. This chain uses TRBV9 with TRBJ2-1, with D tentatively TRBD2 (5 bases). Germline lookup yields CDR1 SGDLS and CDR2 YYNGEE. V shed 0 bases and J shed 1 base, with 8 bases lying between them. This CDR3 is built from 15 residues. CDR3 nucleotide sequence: TGTGCCAGCAGCGTAGTCGGGGAGTCCTACAATGAGCAGTTCTTC. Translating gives CASSVVGESYNEQFF.

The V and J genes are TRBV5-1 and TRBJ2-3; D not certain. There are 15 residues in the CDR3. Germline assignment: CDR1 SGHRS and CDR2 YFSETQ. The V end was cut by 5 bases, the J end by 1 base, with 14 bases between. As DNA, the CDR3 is TGCGCCAGCAGTCCAATAGGACCCGGCACAGATACGCAGTATTTT. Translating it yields CASSPIGPGTDTQYF.

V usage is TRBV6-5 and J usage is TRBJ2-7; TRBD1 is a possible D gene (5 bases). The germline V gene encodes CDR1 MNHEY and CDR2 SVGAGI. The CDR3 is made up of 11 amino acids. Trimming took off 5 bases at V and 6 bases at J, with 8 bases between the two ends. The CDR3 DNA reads TGTGCCAGCAGTGTCAGGGTCGAGCAGTACTTC. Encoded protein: CASSVRVEQYF.

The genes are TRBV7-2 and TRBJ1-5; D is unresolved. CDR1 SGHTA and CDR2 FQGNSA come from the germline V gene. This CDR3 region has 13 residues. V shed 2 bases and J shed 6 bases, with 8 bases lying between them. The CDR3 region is CASSLLVGQPQHF. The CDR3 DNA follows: TGTGCCAGCAGCTTATTAGTGGGTCAGCCCCAGCATTTT.

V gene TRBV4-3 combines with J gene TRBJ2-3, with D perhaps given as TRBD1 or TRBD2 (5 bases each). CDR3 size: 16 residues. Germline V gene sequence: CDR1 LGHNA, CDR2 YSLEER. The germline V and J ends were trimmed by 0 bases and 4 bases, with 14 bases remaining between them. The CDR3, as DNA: TGCGCCAGCAGCCAAGAGACCGGGGCCCATGCAGATACGCAGTATTTT. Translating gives CASSQETGAHADTQYF.

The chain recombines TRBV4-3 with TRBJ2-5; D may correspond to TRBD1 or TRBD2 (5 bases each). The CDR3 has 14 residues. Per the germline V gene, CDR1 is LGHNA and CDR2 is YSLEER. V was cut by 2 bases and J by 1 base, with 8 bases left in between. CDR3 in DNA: TGCGCCAGCAGCCAACGGGACGGCCAAGAGACCCAGTACTTC. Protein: CASSQRDGQETQYF.

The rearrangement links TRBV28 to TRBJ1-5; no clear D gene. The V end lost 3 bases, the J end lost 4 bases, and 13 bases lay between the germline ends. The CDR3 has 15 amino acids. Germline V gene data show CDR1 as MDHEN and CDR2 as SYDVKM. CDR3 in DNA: TGTGCCAGCAGTTTTTTTTCAGTGGGAAATCAGCCCCAGCATTTT. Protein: CASSFFSVGNQPQHF.

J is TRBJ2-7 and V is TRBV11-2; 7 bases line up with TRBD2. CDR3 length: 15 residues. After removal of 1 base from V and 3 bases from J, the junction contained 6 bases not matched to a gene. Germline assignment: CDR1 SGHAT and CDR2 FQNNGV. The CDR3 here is CASSLGPGGVYEQYF. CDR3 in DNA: TGTGCCAGCAGCTTAGGTCCGGGAGGAGTCTACGAGCAGTACTTC. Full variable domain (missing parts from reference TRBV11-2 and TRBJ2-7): EAGVAQSPRYKIIEKRQSVAFWCNPISGHATLYWYQQILGQGPKLLIQFQNNGVVDDSQLPKDRFSAERLKGVDSTLKIQPAKLEDSAVYLCASSLGPGGVYEQYFGPGTRLTVT.

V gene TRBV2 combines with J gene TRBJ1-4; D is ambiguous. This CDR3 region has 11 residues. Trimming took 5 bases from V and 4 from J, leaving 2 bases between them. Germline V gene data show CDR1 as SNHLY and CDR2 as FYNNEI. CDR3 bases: TGTGCCAGCAGTCGTAATGAAAAACTGTTTTTT. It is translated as CASSRNEKLFF.

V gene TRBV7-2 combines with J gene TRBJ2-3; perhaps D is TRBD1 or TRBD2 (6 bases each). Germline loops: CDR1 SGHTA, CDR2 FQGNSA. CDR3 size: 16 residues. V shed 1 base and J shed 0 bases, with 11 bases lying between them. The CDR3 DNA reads TGTGCCAGCAGCTTAGTCTCGGGGGCTAGCACAGATACGCAGTATTTT. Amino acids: CASSLVSGASTDTQYF.

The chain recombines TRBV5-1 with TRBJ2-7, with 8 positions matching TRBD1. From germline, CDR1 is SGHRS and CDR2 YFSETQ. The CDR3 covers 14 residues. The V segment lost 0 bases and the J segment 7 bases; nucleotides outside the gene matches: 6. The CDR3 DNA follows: TGCGCCAGCAGCTTGGAGCAGGGGGCTCTGGAGCAGTACTTC. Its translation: CASSLEQGALEQYF.

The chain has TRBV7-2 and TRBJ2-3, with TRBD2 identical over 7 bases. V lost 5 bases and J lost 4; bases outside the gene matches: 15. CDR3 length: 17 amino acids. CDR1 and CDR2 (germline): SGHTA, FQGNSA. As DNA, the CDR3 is TGTGCCAGCAGCCCGTCGGGGGTTGCGGGAGTTGCAGATACGCAGTATTTT. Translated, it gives CASSPSGVAGVADTQYF. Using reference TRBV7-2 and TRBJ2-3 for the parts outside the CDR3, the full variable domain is GAGVSQSPSNKVTEKGKDVELRCDPISGHTALYWYRQSLGQGLEFLIYFQGNSAPDKSGLPSDRFSAERTGGSVSTLTIQRTQQEDSAVYLCASSPSGVAGVADTQYFGPGTRLTVL.

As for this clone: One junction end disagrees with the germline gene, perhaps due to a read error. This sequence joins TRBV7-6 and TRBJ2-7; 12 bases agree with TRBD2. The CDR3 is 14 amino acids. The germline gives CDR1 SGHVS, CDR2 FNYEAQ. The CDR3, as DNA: TGTGCCAGCAGCCTAGCGGGAGGGCCGGGCGAGCAGTACTTC. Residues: CASSLAGGPGEQYF.

As DNA, the CDR3 is TGTGCCAGCAGCCGGCGGGTTGGAGAAAAACTGTTTTTT. Amino acid sequence: CASSRRVGEKLFF. The V call is TRBV28, the J call TRBJ1-4; no clear D gene. This CDR3 is built from 13 residues. V was trimmed by 6 bases and J by 8 bases, leaving 13 bases between them. Per the germline V gene, CDR1 is MDHEN and CDR2 is SYDVKM.